These 29 T cell receptor beta chains were sequenced from one sample in a study of shared clonotypes between healthy human individuals. This table comes from immunoSEQ multiplex PCR, and its TCRdb copy is limited to in-frame clones, with some not included. Of approximately 1,500,000 clones in the sample, around 97% were seen once. The source material was naive CD4+ T cells sorted from blood. Specified subset: CD45RA+ positively selected. Receptors originate from a man aged 25-40 years in good health.

This rearrangement joins TRBV28 to TRBJ1-5; D is possibly TRBD1 (5 bases). Germline lookup yields CDR1 MDHEN and CDR2 SYDVKM. This CDR3 region has 12 residues. The CDR3 nucleotides read TGTGCTTGGGGCGGGGGATATCAGCCCCAGCATTTT. As protein: CAWGGGYQPQHF.

The chain joins TRBV27 to TRBJ2-3; D unresolved. Trimming removed 4 bases from V and 4 bases from J, with 15 bases in between. Per germline, CDR1 MNHEY and CDR2 SMNVEV (reference sequence). The CDR3 is 15 residues long. The CDR3 sequence: CASSSWVTPPDTQYF. In nucleotides, the CDR3 is TGTGCCAGCAGTTCGTGGGTGACCCCCCCAGATACGCAGTATTTT.

The chain employs TRBV10-3 and TRBJ2-7; TRBD1 is a possible D gene (7 bases). The V gene's germline CDR1 is ENHRY and CDR2 SYGVKD. Trimming removed 3 bases at V and 2 bases at J, with 14 bases between. This CDR3 is 15 amino acids long. The CDR3 DNA reads TGTGCCATCAGTGATCGGCAGGGGGGTCCCTACGAGCAGTACTTC. Amino acids: CAISDRQGGPYEQYF.

This clone appeared a few times. V gene TRBV23-1 combines with J gene TRBJ2-7; TRBD2 might be the D (6 bases). TRBV23-1 belongs to the ORF category, with a function that is uncertain. CDR3 length: 11 residues. Trimming pared 8 bases from V and 4 bases from J, leaving 9 bases between. The CDR3 sequence is CASPAGYEQYF. The CDR3 DNA reads as TGCGCCAGCCCAGCGGGTTACGAGCAGTACTTC.

CDR3 bases: TGTGCCAGCAGCTTCCAGGGCAGTACCTACGAGCAGTACTTC. Translation: CASSFQGSTYEQYF. The V gene is TRBV11-2, the J gene TRBJ2-7; possibly TRBD1 for D (5 bases). CDR3 length equals 14 residues. Germline loops: CDR1 SGHAT, CDR2 FQNNGV. V was pared by 3 bases and J by 2 bases, with 11 bases between.

The gene calls are TRBV18 and TRBJ2-7, with TRBD1 identical over 9 bases. Germline V lookup: CDR1 KGHSH, CDR2 LQKENI. CDR3 length: 16 residues. Trimming took 3 bases from V and 6 from J; bases not matched to a gene: 12. Here the CDR3 DNA reads TGTGCCAGCTCACCGCAGAGGGACAGGGTGATCTCCGAGCAGTACTTC. Its protein is CASSPQRDRVISEQYF.

Only one count was recorded for this clone. The rearrangement links TRBV10-3 to TRBJ2-6; D is unclear. The CDR3 is 14 amino acids. The germline V and J ends were trimmed by 4 bases and 4 bases, with 8 bases remaining between them. Germline V gene data show CDR1 as ENHRY and CDR2 as SYGVKD. CDR3 region: CAISGSLGANVLTF. The CDR3 bases are TGTGCCATCAGTGGGTCTCTGGGGGCCAACGTCCTGACTTTC.

This clone has only one observation. The rearrangement joins TRBV18 to TRBJ2-7, with TRBD1 as a possible D gene (6 bases). V lost 8 bases and J 1 base, leaving 15 bases between the germline ends. Germline values: CDR1 KGHSH, CDR2 LQKENI. The CDR3 covers 14 residues. The CDR3 sequence: CASTQGQGSYEQYF. DNA for the CDR3: TGTGCCAGCACACAGGGCCAAGGATCCTACGAGCAGTACTTC.

The chain recombines TRBV28 with TRBJ2-1; 9 positions match TRBD2. Germline V gene lookup returns CDR1 MDHEN and CDR2 SYDVKM. V lost 5 bases and J lost 7; bases outside the gene matches: 12. The CDR3 contains 16 residues. The CDR3 region has the DNA TGTGCCAGCAGTCCCAGGATAGCGGGAGTGTGGAATGAGCAGTTCTTC. It codes for CASSPRIAGVWNEQFF.

The CDR3 spells CASSRQGLIYEQYF. The CDR3 bases are TGTGCCAGCAGTCGCCAGGGACTTATCTACGAGCAGTACTTC. The chain is built from TRBV6-5 and TRBJ2-7; possible D gene TRBD2, 6 bases. CDR1 and CDR2 from the germline V gene are MNHEY and SVGAGI. The CDR3 length is 14 residues. The germline V and J ends were trimmed by 5 bases and 3 bases, with 14 bases remaining between them.

This chain connects TRBV7-6 to TRBJ2-5, with a tentative D call TRBD2 (6 bases). With 5 bases removed from V and 4 bases from J, the gap between germline ends came to 14 bases. This CDR3 has 14 amino acids. CDR1 is SGHVS, CDR2 FNYEAQ, per germline. CDR3 sequence (DNA): TGTGCCAGCAGCCCGGAGGCGGGAACAGAGACCCAGTACTTC. This codes for CASSPEAGTETQYF.

The CDR3 nucleotides read TGTGCCAGCAGGTTAGCGGGAGGGAACAATGAGCAGTTCTTC. This codes for CASRLAGGNNEQFF. The chain is built from TRBV6-5 and TRBJ2-1; TRBD2 aligns across 11 bases. V lost 6 bases to trimming and J lost 5 bases; unmatched junction nucleotides: 3. CDR3 length equals 14 residues. CDR1 is MNHEY, CDR2 SVGAGI, per germline.

This sequence joins TRBV19 and TRBJ2-7, with 10 bases matching TRBD2. Germline V lookup: CDR1 LNHDA, CDR2 SQIVND (reference sequence). This CDR3 spans 15 amino acids. V was pared by 5 bases and J by 1 base, with 5 bases of the junction left unmatched. In DNA form, the CDR3 reads TGTGCCAGTAGTCCGGGACTAGCGATTTCCTACGAGCAGTACTTC. Protein sequence: CASSPGLAISYEQYF.

The chain has TRBV27 and TRBJ2-2; 12 nucleotides line up with TRBD2. This CDR3 region has 18 residues. V trimming: 4 bases; J trimming: 1 base; junction bases outside the gene matches: 7. Germline V CDR1 and CDR2: MNHEY, SMNVEV (reference sequence). The CDR3 reads CASSSGTSGLRNTGELFF. The CDR3 coding sequence is TGTGCCAGCAGTTCCGGGACTAGCGGGCTCCGGAACACCGGGGAGCTGTTTTTT.

This sequence joins TRBV18 and TRBJ2-1; no clear D. V lost 3 bases to trimming and J lost 4 bases, with 7 bases between them. CDR1 and CDR2 (germline): KGHSH, LQKENI. This CDR3 comprises 13 residues. The CDR3 region has the DNA TGTGCCAGCTCACCCGGATTTTACAATGAGCAGTTCTTC. It yields the protein CASSPGFYNEQFF.

Turning to this clone: Within the sample, other DNA sequences also encode this same CDR3. The V and J genes are TRBV28 and TRBJ2-7; TRBD2 might be the D (5 bases). V was pared by 2 bases and J by 2 bases, with 10 bases between. The CDR3 length is 14 residues. Germline lookup yields CDR1 MDHEN and CDR2 SYDVKM. The CDR3: CASSLEGPTYEQYF. In DNA, the CDR3 is TGTGCCAGCAGTTTAGAGGGCCCCACCTACGAGCAGTACTTC.

The chain recombines TRBV6-1 with TRBJ1-5; no firm D call. Trimming shortened V by 0 bases and J by 3 bases, and 9 bases separated the two germline ends. The CDR3 covers 15 residues. Germline V CDR1 and CDR2: MNHNS, SASEGT. CDR3 protein: CASSEAGLYNQPQHF. CDR3 bases: TGTGCCAGCAGTGAAGCAGGGTTGTACAATCAGCCCCAGCATTTT.

The CDR3 protein is CASSLGPGNSGNTIYF. In DNA form, the CDR3 reads TGTGCCAGCAGCTTGGGTCCCGGCAACTCTGGAAACACCATATATTTT. This chain uses TRBV5-6 with TRBJ1-3; D call uncertain. This CDR3 spans 16 amino acids. CDR1 is SGHDT, CDR2 YYEEEE, per germline. Trimming shortened V by 0 bases and J by 0 bases, and 10 bases separated the two germline ends.

V and J are TRBV15 and TRBJ2-1; TRBD2 aligns across 12 bases. The V gene end was trimmed by 1 base and the J gene end by 9 bases; junction bases not matched to a gene: 7. This CDR3 comprises 16 residues. CDR1 LNHNV and CDR2 YYDKDF come from the germline V gene (reference sequence). The CDR3: CATSRGLAGVGGEQFF. The CDR3 coding sequence is TGTGCCACCAGCAGAGGACTAGCGGGAGTGGGAGGTGAGCAGTTCTTC.

This clone was seen only once. The J gene is TRBJ2-5, the V gene TRBV11-3, with 7 bases that match TRBD2. Looked up from germline, CDR1 is SGHNT and CDR2 is YENEEA. The CDR3 loop spans 15 amino acids. J lost 2 bases, V lost 5 bases, and 8 bases had no gene match. In DNA form, the CDR3 reads TGTGCCAGCAGCGCACGGACTAGTCAACAAGAGACCCAGTACTTC. It encodes CASSARTSQQETQYF.

The chain carries TRBV10-1 and TRBJ2-1; a weak D match, TRBD2 (5 bases). CDR3 length: 14 amino acids. Germline assignment: CDR1 WNHNN and CDR2 SYGVQD (reference sequence). Trimming shortened V by 3 bases and J by 6 bases, and 12 bases separated the two germline ends. CDR3 in DNA: TGCGCCAGCAGTGACTGGGCGGGTGGCAATGAGCAGTTCTTC. The encoded protein is CASSDWAGGNEQFF.

V and J are TRBV5-1 and TRBJ2-1; D is possibly TRBD1 (5 bases). The germline V gene has CDR1 SGHRS and CDR2 YFSETQ. V gave up 0 bases and J gave up 7 bases, with 17 bases separating them. This CDR3 contains 16 residues. The CDR3 DNA is TGCGCCAGCAGCTTGGCCGGGCAGGGTGTGATTAATGAGCAGTTCTTC. This gives the protein CASSLAGQGVINEQFF.

V gene TRBV28 combines with J gene TRBJ1-5; perhaps TRBD1 as D (5 bases). The CDR3 is made up of 13 amino acids. CDR1 is MDHEN and CDR2 is SYDVKM in the germline V gene. Trimming removed 6 bases at V and 9 bases at J, with 15 bases between. This chain's CDR3 is CASSTGSSRPQHF. Here the CDR3 DNA reads TGTGCCAGCAGCACAGGAAGCTCGCGGCCCCAGCATTTT.

Remarks on this clone: Other DNA sequences in this specimen translate into the identical CDR3. The V call is TRBV18, the J call TRBJ2-5; 9 bases match TRBD1. Germline CDR1 is KGHSH and CDR2 is LQKENI. This CDR3 contains 14 residues. The trim removed 2 bases at V and 4 bases at J, leaving 2 bases unmatched. CDR3 amino acids: CASSPGTGIETQYF. The CDR3 DNA follows: TGTGCCAGCTCACCAGGGACAGGGATAGAGACCCAGTACTTC.

This clone showed up just once. This sequence joins TRBV6-4 and TRBJ2-2; 7 nucleotides line up with TRBD1. V lost 6 bases, J lost 2 bases, and 6 bases stayed unmatched. This CDR3 is built from 15 residues. Germline V CDR1 and CDR2: MRHNA, SNTAGT. CDR3 coding DNA: TGTGCCAGCAGCCATACAGGGGCAAACACCGGGGAGCTGTTTTTT. Its translation: CASSHTGANTGELFF.

This sequence joins TRBV4-1 and TRBJ2-3, with TRBD2 as a possible D gene (5 bases). V gave up 2 bases and J gave up 4 bases, with 22 bases separating them. The CDR3 spans 18 residues. Germline V gene sequence: CDR1 MGHRA, CDR2 YSYEKL. CDR3 region: CASSQTDWRALAPDTQYF. The CDR3 DNA reads as TGCGCCAGCAGCCAAACCGACTGGCGGGCCCTCGCTCCAGATACGCAGTATTTT.

This chain uses TRBV9 with TRBJ1-4; possibly TRBD1 for D (6 bases). V shed 0 bases and J shed 8 bases, with 14 bases lying between them. This CDR3 has 15 amino acids. The germline V gene has CDR1 SGDLS and CDR2 YYNGEE. The CDR3 region has the DNA TGTGCCAGCAGCGTAGGAGCAGGGGTTAGGGAAAAACTGTTTTTT. As protein: CASSVGAGVREKLFF.

The rearrangement links TRBV5-1 to TRBJ2-5, with 14 bases aligning to TRBD2. V lost 2 bases, J lost 1 base, and 4 bases stayed unmatched. This CDR3 region has 17 residues. Germline V gives CDR1 SGHRS, CDR2 YFSETQ. CDR3 sequence reads: CASSFIGTSGSQETQYF. DNA of the CDR3: TGCGCCAGCAGCTTCATAGGGACTAGCGGGAGCCAAGAGACCCAGTACTTC.

The rearrangement links TRBV7-9 to TRBJ2-1, with no clear D. The CDR3 length is 14 residues. Germline lookup yields CDR1 SEHNR and CDR2 FQNEAQ (reference sequence). V lost 4 bases to trimming and J lost 5 bases, with 12 bases between them. The CDR3, as DNA: TGTGCCAGCAGCTCATTGGTATATAACAATGAGCAGTTCTTC. Translation gives CASSSLVYNNEQFF. The variable domain in full, with the rest retrieved from reference TRBV7-9 and TRBJ2-1, is DTGVSQNPRHKITKRGQNVTFRCDPISEHNRLYWYRQTLGQGPEFLTYFQNEAQLEKSRLLSDRFSAERPKGSFSTLEIQRTEQGDSAMYLCASSSLVYNNEQFFGPGTRLTVL.